This T cell receptor beta chain was identified in a study of tumor-infiltrating lymphocytes in glioblastoma multiforme (dated by TCRdb to 2015 to 2018). Background on the whole study: To test whether intratumoral genomic heterogeneity fosters TIL diversity, the study jointly examined somatic mutations, TIL diversity and immune response activity. Results and caveats for the whole study, not just this receptor: The authors noted that sorting T cells into functional subsets, which was not done in this study, would be a future improvement. Only one glioblastoma patient was included in the TCR and somatic mutation analysis, limiting generalizability. Because T cells carry unequal numbers of TCR transcripts, RNA-based TCR sequencing may distort clone frequencies.

CDR3 length: 15 amino acids, cysteine to phenylalanine. Of all the DNA, just the CDR3 is kept, 45 bases in frame from base 1. CDR1 and CDR2, looked up from the germline V gene (reference sequence), are DFQATT and SNEGSKA. This clonotype was observed a single time. Its recognized antigen is unknown. Germline and junction disagree at one end, which may indicate a read error. For each of the ten tumor samples, the AllPrep DNA/RNA mini kit was used to purify genomic DNA and total RNA simultaneously. All RNA had OD 260/280 ratios above 1.9 and RNA integrity numbers above 6.5. A modified ARM-PCR protocol with multiple V-beta primers and a C-beta primer was used to build TCRB libraries from RNA via three nested multiplex PCR rounds. TCRB-specific cDNA was synthesized from roughly 0.47 ug total RNA with ProtoScript II Reverse Transcriptase and a C-beta primer. The description of the TCRB libraries did not include any unique molecular identifiers. In the third PCR, barcodes and adapters were added over about 25 cycles with Deep VentR (exo-) polymerase, after which 250-500 bp bands were gel purified. An Illumina HiSeq 2500 was used to sequence the TCRB libraries with 250 bp paired-end reads. The study's processing was this. Trimmomatic was used to clean reads, FLASH to merge reads, MiGEC to assign V, D and J segments, and VDJtools to perform the analysis. Repertoire diversity was measured using the Shannon-Wiener diversity index, which was calculated with VDJtools. The public reads were reprocessed in TCRdb via fastp at Q25 and MiXCR, keeping in-frame beta chains. Rows with a matching CDR3 protein are joined into one entry that keeps the most common DNA and genes. The V and J calls here are based on TCRdb, not the publication. This sample holds over 14,000 distinct CDR3 sequences; 65% to 75% were observed only once. Of the sample, over 35% falls within the top ten clones.

This clonotype was obtained from a male donor with glioblastoma. The sample consisted of brain tumor tissue. Recombination connected TRBV20-1 to TRBJ2-7; the D gene identity is not certain. CDR3 protein: CSARPGVSSSYKQYF. The sequence in DNA is TGCAGTGCTAGACCTGGGGTTAGCAGCTCCTACAAGCAGTACTTT.